This passage covers 15 T cell receptor beta chains from one sample sequenced in a study of T cell responses to AZD1222 COVID-19 vaccine. Some clones are missing from TCRdb's copy, which holds only in-frame ones; the method was immunoSEQ multiplex PCR. The sample carries under 150,000 clones, about nine tenths recorded once. The input for sequencing was peripheral blood, taken on day 0 of MenACWY control vaccination. The receptors stem from an adult in good health.

The chain carries TRBV2 and TRBJ1-1; D uncertain. There are 13 residues in the CDR3. The germline V gene has CDR1 SNHLY and CDR2 FYNNEI. V dropped 7 bases and J dropped 4 bases, with 13 bases sitting between them. The CDR3 protein is CASIGPRVTEAFF. Here the CDR3 DNA reads TGTGCCAGCATTGGGCCCCGGGTCACTGAAGCTTTCTTT.

This CDR3 is CASAPGQGYEQYF. CDR3 in DNA: TGTGCTAGTGCCCCGGGACAGGGTTACGAGCAGTACTTC. This chain joins TRBV12-5 and TRBJ2-7, with 9 positions matching TRBD1. CDR1 is LGHNT, CDR2 FRNRAP, per germline. The CDR3 is 13 amino acids. The J segment lost 4 bases and the V segment lost 7 bases, leaving 5 bases of the junction unmatched.

The V call is TRBV7-9, the J call TRBJ2-5; perhaps TRBD1 as D (6 bases). Germline CDR1 and CDR2: SEHNR and FQNEAQ (reference sequence). Deletions cut 2 bases from V and 3 bases from J, with 19 bases between. The CDR3 runs to 17 residues. This CDR3 is CASSLLVKDTGKETQYF. In DNA, the CDR3 is TGTGCCAGCAGCTTACTCGTGAAAGATACAGGGAAAGAGACCCAGTACTTC. The full variable domain, in which reference TRBV7-9 and TRBJ2-5 provide the parts outside the CDR3, is DTGVSQNPRHKITKRGQNVTFRCDPISEHNRLYWYRQTLGQGPEFLTYFQNEAQLEKSRLLSDRFSAERPKGSFSTLEIQRTEQGDSAMYLCASSLLVKDTGKETQYFGPGTRLLVL.

The chain couples TRBV10-1 to TRBJ1-1; D unclear. The CDR3 runs 13 residues. Germline CDR1 and CDR2: WNHNN and SYGVQD (reference sequence). Trimming removed 3 bases from V and 0 bases from J, with 5 bases in between. The chain's CDR3 is CASSDGMNTEAFF. The CDR3 region has the DNA TGCGCCAGCAGTGATGGCATGAACACTGAAGCTTTCTTT.

The chain uses TRBV18 and TRBJ1-1; D ambiguous. With 3 bases removed from V and 4 bases from J, the gap between germline ends came to 12 bases. The CDR3 totals 14 residues. Germline CDR1 is KGHSH and CDR2 is LQKENI. The CDR3 reads CASSPVLDSTEAFF. CDR3 sequence (DNA): TGTGCCAGCTCACCTGTACTTGATTCCACTGAAGCTTTCTTT.

The DNA for the CDR3 is TGTGCCAGCAGAGTAGGGACAGGGCTTGTGCGGGAGCTGTTTTTT. Translated, it gives CASRVGTGLVRELFF. V gene TRBV6-5 combines with J gene TRBJ2-2, with 9 bases lining up with TRBD1. Germline loops: CDR1 MNHEY, CDR2 SVGAGI. The CDR3 totals 15 residues. Trimming cost V 6 bases and J 9 bases; bases outside gene matches: 11.

This CDR3 reads CASSGAGGPGGTEAFF. The CDR3 region has the DNA TGCGCCAGCAGCGGGGCAGGGGGGCCTGGGGGCACTGAAGCTTTCTTT. The rearrangement uses TRBV5-1 and TRBJ1-1; 7 nucleotides align to TRBD1. The CDR3 is made up of 16 amino acids. The junction had 13 bases not matched to a gene; V was cut back by 4 bases and J by 4 bases. The germline V gene has CDR1 SGHRS and CDR2 YFSETQ.

The CDR3 nucleotides read TGTGCCAGCAGCCCATGGACAGGGACCAATGAAAAACTGTTTTTT. Its protein product is CASSPWTGTNEKLFF. V gene TRBV28 combines with J gene TRBJ1-4; 8 bases map to TRBD1. Trimming removed 6 bases from V and 5 bases from J; junction bases left unmatched: 8. This CDR3 is 15 amino acids long. Germline loops: CDR1 MDHEN, CDR2 SYDVKM.

The chain uses TRBV18 and TRBJ2-1; 8 nucleotides match TRBD2. V lost 3 bases to trimming and J lost 7 bases; unmatched junction nucleotides: 2. Germline CDR1 reads KGHSH; CDR2 reads LQKENI. This CDR3 region has 13 residues. The CDR3 loop is CASSPSGMNEQFF. The CDR3 DNA sequence: TGTGCCAGCTCACCTAGCGGGATGAATGAGCAGTTCTTC.

The V and J genes are TRBV6-5 and TRBJ2-7; 7 positions match TRBD1. The CDR3 is 12 residues long. Germline V gene data show CDR1 as MNHEY and CDR2 as SVGAGI. V lost 5 bases and J lost 3; bases outside the gene matches: 1. CDR3 DNA sequence: TGTGCCAGCAGTCCAGGGGGCTACGAGCAGTACTTC. It encodes CASSPGGYEQYF.

This chain uses TRBV28 with TRBJ2-5; D unresolved. Germline lookup yields CDR1 MDHEN and CDR2 SYDVKM. This CDR3 region has 14 residues. V was cut by 6 bases and J by 4 bases, with 15 bases left in between. The CDR3, as DNA: TGTGCCAGCAGCCGGGCCTCCAACCCAGAGACCCAGTACTTC. This translates into CASSRASNPETQYF.

The chain joins TRBV9 to TRBJ2-7, with TRBD2 matching over 10 bases. This CDR3 is built from 14 residues. Trimming at V came to 3 bases and at J to 2 bases, leaving 2 bases not matched to a gene. CDR1 and CDR2 (germline): SGDLS, YYNGEE. The CDR3 nucleotides read TGTGCCAGCAGCGCTAGCGGGAGCCCCTACGAGCAGTACTTC. It translates to CASSASGSPYEQYF.

The V call is TRBV10-1, the J call TRBJ1-5; D gene ambiguous. V was clipped by 7 bases and J by 11 bases, with 12 bases between them. CDR3 length equals 11 residues. From germline, CDR1 is WNHNN and CDR2 SYGVQD (reference sequence). CDR3: CASTPPEAQHF. The CDR3 DNA is TGCGCCAGCACACCACCCGAAGCCCAGCATTTT.

This chain uses TRBV19 with TRBJ2-1; 11 positions match TRBD2. Looked up from germline, CDR1 is LNHDA and CDR2 is SQIVND (reference sequence). This CDR3 region has 15 residues. Unmatched junction bases numbered 7, after V lost 5 bases and J lost 7 bases. In nucleotides, the CDR3 is TGTGCCAGTAGTCGGCTAGCGGGAGGAGGGAATGAGCAGTTCTTC. Protein sequence: CASSRLAGGGNEQFF.

This clone was recorded only once. This chain uses TRBV28 with TRBJ2-4, with TRBD2 matching 7 bases. V trimming: 2 bases; J trimming: 9 bases; junction bases outside the gene matches: 7. CDR1 is MDHEN, CDR2 SYDVKM, per germline. The CDR3 sequence is 14 residues long. This CDR3 reads CASSLSGAGFIQYF. CDR3 nucleotides: TGTGCCAGCAGTTTAAGCGGGGCGGGGTTCATTCAGTACTTC.